Presented here are 32 T cell receptor beta chains from one specimen sequenced in a study of blood T cell repertoires in COVID-19. TCRdb keeps only in-frame clones here, not all; method: immunoSEQ multiplex PCR. The repertoire holds over 35,000 clones, with roughly nine tenths as singletons. Sample: peripheral blood. The origin of the receptors is a woman aged 30 to 39 in a cohort sampled during active COVID-19.

The chain recombines TRBV4-1 with TRBJ2-2; TRBD1 matches at 8 bases. Germline V gives CDR1 MGHRA, CDR2 YSYEKL. Losses at the gene ends were 1 base for V and 6 bases for J; bases not matched to a gene: 4. The CDR3 covers 15 residues. CDR3 in amino acids: CASSQALDRAGELFF. The CDR3 DNA reads TGCGCCAGCAGCCAAGCTCTGGACAGGGCCGGGGAGCTGTTTTTT.

J is TRBJ1-2 and V is TRBV3-1 (or the pseudogene TRBV3-2); no definite D call. The germline CDR1 and CDR2 sequences are LGHDT and YNNKEL (reference sequence). The CDR3 length is 15 residues. The ends were cut back, 1 base at V and 1 base at J, with 10 bases in the middle. The CDR3 nucleotides are TGTGCCAGCAGCCAAGGAGTCGAGGGTAACTATGGCTACACCTTC. Amino acids: CASSQGVEGNYGYTF.

This chain links TRBV6-2 or TRBV6-3 with TRBJ1-5; tentatively, D is TRBD1 (6 bases). The CDR3 spans 15 residues. The germline V and J ends were trimmed by 2 bases and 6 bases, with 14 bases remaining between them. Germline-derived CDR1 and CDR2 are MNHEY and SVGEGT. The CDR3 nucleotides are TGTGCCAGCAGTTACACTAAGGGGGTCCCTCAGCCCCAGCATTTT. Residues: CASSYTKGVPQPQHF.

The chain couples TRBV29-1 to TRBJ1-2; D unclear. The CDR3 is 12 residues long. The V and J ends lost 4 bases and 5 bases respectively, with 11 bases between them. Germline values: CDR1 SQVTM, CDR2 ANQGSEA. The CDR3 region has the DNA TGCAGCGTTGGATGGAGAGAATATGGCTACACCTTC. Protein product: CSVGWREYGYTF. The full variable domain, its missing parts supplied by reference TRBV29-1 and TRBJ1-2, is SAVISQKPSRDICQRGTSLTIQCQVDSQVTMMFWYRQQPGQSLTLIATANQGSEATYESGFVIDKFPISRPNLTFSTLTVSNMSPEDSSIYLCSVGWREYGYTFGSGTRLTVV.

This chain links TRBV28 with TRBJ1-5, with D hard to call. This CDR3 region has 13 residues. Germline CDR1 and CDR2: MDHEN and SYDVKM. V shed 6 bases and J shed 3 bases, with 9 bases lying between them. The CDR3 bases are TGTGCCAGCAGGTCTACCCTCAATCAGCCCCAGCATTTT. It encodes CASRSTLNQPQHF.

The rearrangement joins TRBV7-9 to TRBJ1-5, with unresolved D. The CDR3 totals 14 residues. V lost 4 bases to trimming and J lost 4 bases, with 11 bases between them. The germline V gene encodes CDR1 SEHNR and CDR2 FQNEAQ (reference sequence). This CDR3 reads CASSSSGRNQPQHF. CDR3 nucleotides: TGTGCCAGCAGCTCAAGCGGGAGAAATCAGCCCCAGCATTTT.

V gene TRBV10-3 combines with J gene TRBJ2-2; a possible D gene is TRBD2 (6 bases). The length of the CDR3 is 14 residues. V gave up 7 bases and J gave up 3 bases, with 12 bases separating them. From germline, CDR1 is ENHRY and CDR2 SYGVKD. CDR3 amino acids: CAITAGWDTGELFF. DNA of the CDR3: TGTGCCATCACCGCGGGGTGGGACACCGGGGAGCTGTTTTTT.

The CDR3, as DNA: TGTGCCAGCAGCGCACAGGGGCTAGGGACTGAAGCTTTCTTT. Residues: CASSAQGLGTEAFF. The V gene is TRBV5-4, the J gene TRBJ1-1, with 7 bases that match TRBD1. This CDR3 contains 14 residues. Germline V gene data show CDR1 as SGHNT and CDR2 as YYREEE (reference sequence). The J segment lost 5 bases and the V segment lost 4 bases, leaving 8 bases of the junction unmatched.

The V gene is TRBV5-4, the J gene TRBJ2-3; no clear D. Germline values: CDR1 SGHNT, CDR2 YYREEE (reference sequence). The CDR3 has 17 residues. V dropped 0 bases and J dropped 0 bases, with 14 bases sitting between them. CDR3 protein: CASSLAAAVPSTDTQYF. CDR3 coding DNA: TGTGCCAGCAGCTTGGCCGCGGCGGTACCTAGCACAGATACGCAGTATTTT.

The genes are TRBV2 and TRBJ2-1, with a weak D call TRBD2 (6 bases). The CDR3 has 15 amino acids. Germline V CDR1 and CDR2: SNHLY, FYNNEI. The ends were cut back, 6 bases at V and 8 bases at J, with 20 bases in the middle. The CDR3 DNA is TGTGCCAGCAGGGAGACTAGGACGGCATCCTATGAGCAGTTCTTC. Translation gives CASRETRTASYEQFF.

J is TRBJ1-3 and V is TRBV21-1; TRBD1, the D gene given by the table, was not confirmed from the DNA. TRBV21-1 constitutes a pseudogene. There are 22 residues in the CDR3. DNA for the CDR3: TGTGCCAGCAGCTTAAGGAGGCCGGACAGGGGGTTTTGGGTGTTCTCTGGAAACACCATATATTTT. Amino acid sequence: CASSLRRPDRGFWVFSGNTIYF.

In its sample, this clone was seen once. The chain combines TRBV27 with TRBJ1-4; D perhaps matches TRBD1 (6 bases). The CDR3 covers 15 residues. Trimming took 4 bases from V and 6 from J, leaving 15 bases between them. CDR1 and CDR2 from the germline V gene are MNHEY and SMNVEV (reference sequence). The CDR3 sequence is CASSSLGAFDEKLFF. CDR3 sequence (DNA): TGTGCCAGCAGTTCCCTGGGGGCTTTTGATGAAAAACTGTTTTTT.

The gene calls are TRBV6-1 and TRBJ1-2; the D is unclear. CDR3 length equals 15 residues. Germline CDR1 and CDR2: MNHNS and SASEGT. V shed 0 bases and J shed 6 bases, with 14 bases lying between them. The CDR3: CASSEALRGYHGYTF. CDR3 nucleotide sequence: TGTGCCAGCAGTGAAGCGCTTCGAGGATACCATGGCTACACCTTC.

The CDR3 here is CASMTLVYEQYF. The CDR3 bases are TGTGCCAGCATGACTTTAGTCTACGAGCAGTACTTC. The rearrangement joins TRBV6-5 to TRBJ2-7; D ambiguous. Germline values: CDR1 MNHEY, CDR2 SVGAGI. This CDR3 has 12 amino acids. V dropped 7 bases and J dropped 3 bases, with 10 bases sitting between them.

This chain uses TRBV7-9 with TRBJ2-2; unclear D gene. This CDR3 spans 13 amino acids. V was trimmed by 5 bases and J by 3 bases, leaving 7 bases between them. Germline V lookup: CDR1 SEHNR, CDR2 FQNEAQ (reference sequence). The CDR3: CASSEEDTGELFF. CDR3 in DNA: TGTGCCAGCAGCGAAGAGGACACCGGGGAGCTGTTTTTT.

This chain links TRBV11-2 with TRBJ2-1; 11 nucleotides align to TRBD2. The ends lost 5 bases at V and 4 bases at J; junction bases unmatched: 7. The CDR3 sequence is 16 residues long. Germline values: CDR1 SGHAT, CDR2 FQNNGV. The CDR3 DNA sequence: TGTGCCAGCAGCCCATCAGGGACTAGCGGTTACAATGAGCAGTTCTTC. Translating gives CASSPSGTSGYNEQFF.

This rearrangement joins TRBV29-1 to TRBJ2-1; 12 nucleotides match TRBD2. This CDR3 spans 18 amino acids. Germline CDR1 and CDR2: SQVTM and ANQGSEA. The J segment lost 2 bases and the V segment lost 4 bases, leaving 12 bases of the junction unmatched. The CDR3 loop is CSVVGDSLAGGPYNEQFF. The CDR3 DNA follows: TGCAGCGTTGTCGGGGACAGTCTAGCGGGAGGGCCCTACAATGAGCAGTTCTTC.

The chain has TRBV24-1 and TRBJ2-7, with D possibly being TRBD2 (5 bases). This CDR3 is 15 amino acids long. V was cut by 4 bases and J by 0 bases, with 12 bases left in between. Germline lookup yields CDR1 KGHDR and CDR2 SFDVKD. The CDR3, as DNA: TGTGCCACCAGTGACCCCAGGAGGAGCTCCTACGAGCAGTACTTC. As protein: CATSDPRRSSYEQYF.

The rearrangement links TRBV5-4 to TRBJ2-7; 7 bases align to TRBD2. CDR1 and CDR2 from the germline V gene are SGHNT and YYREEE (reference sequence). This CDR3 has 12 residues. Trimming cost V 4 bases and J 5 bases; bases outside gene matches: 3. The CDR3 DNA follows: TGTGCCAGCAGCCTCGGGACTAACGAGCAGTACTTC. This translates into CASSLGTNEQYF. Based on the CDR3 plus reference TRBV5-4 and TRBJ2-7, the full variable domain is ETGVTQSPTHLIKTRGQQVTLRCSSQSGHNTVSWYQQALGQGPQFIFQYYREEENGRGNFPPRFSGLQFPNYSSELNVNALELDDSALYLCASSLGTNEQYFGPGTRLTVT.

The gene calls are TRBV4-3 and TRBJ2-3, with D uncertain. Germline CDR1 and CDR2: LGHNA and YSLEER. There are 17 residues in the CDR3. The V end was cut by 0 bases, the J end by 0 bases, with 13 bases between. The chain's CDR3 is CASSQDIAATSTDTQYF. CDR3 in DNA: TGCGCCAGCAGCCAAGACATAGCAGCTACTAGCACAGATACGCAGTATTTT.

This clone was recorded once. This chain connects TRBV28 to TRBJ1-6; TRBD1 agrees at 8 bases. CDR1 is MDHEN, CDR2 SYDVKM, per germline. The CDR3 extends over 17 amino acids. V lost 6 bases and J lost 10; bases outside the gene matches: 17. The chain's CDR3 is CASSPHRPDRVNSPLHF. As DNA, the CDR3 is TGTGCCAGCAGCCCCCATCGGCCGGACAGGGTGAACTCACCCCTCCACTTT.

The V gene is TRBV4-1, the J gene TRBJ2-7, with TRBD2 identical over 10 bases. V lost 4 bases to trimming and J lost 2 bases; unmatched junction nucleotides: 5. Germline V CDR1 and CDR2: MGHRA, YSYEKL. This CDR3 region has 15 residues. The CDR3 region is CASSRPLAGTYEQYF. The CDR3 DNA is TGCGCCAGCAGCCGCCCACTAGCGGGAACCTACGAGCAGTACTTC.

The CDR3 coding sequence is TGTGCCAGCAGCCCGACGGGGACAGTCACTGAAGCTTTCTTT. Residues: CASSPTGTVTEAFF. V usage is TRBV7-2 and J usage is TRBJ1-1, with 7 positions matching TRBD1. The CDR3 totals 14 residues. V shed 5 bases, J shed 4 bases, and the junction held 7 bases outside the gene matches. Germline V gene lookup returns CDR1 SGHTA and CDR2 FQGNSA.

The chain has TRBV15 and TRBJ1-2; 11 bases are shared with TRBD1. V dropped 4 bases and J dropped 7; count of bases not matched to a gene: 2. CDR1 is LNHNV, CDR2 YYDKDF, per germline (reference sequence). This CDR3 is 13 amino acids long. The CDR3 region has the DNA TGTGCCACCAGCAAGGACAGGGGGCCTGGCTACACCTTC. This encodes CATSKDRGPGYTF.

The chain combines TRBV3-1 (or the pseudogene TRBV3-2) with TRBJ2-2; D perhaps matches TRBD2 (6 bases). This CDR3 has 14 amino acids. The germline gives CDR1 LGHDT, CDR2 YNNKEL (reference sequence). Trimming removed 4 bases from V and 1 base from J, with 7 bases in between. The CDR3 reads CASSLSGNTGELFF. Here the CDR3 DNA reads TGTGCCAGCAGCCTTAGCGGGAACACCGGGGAGCTGTTTTTT.

The chain combines TRBV12-3 or TRBV12-4 with TRBJ2-1; 12 bases match TRBD2. The CDR3 is 13 amino acids. V trimming: 6 bases; J trimming: 15 bases; junction bases outside the gene matches: 9. CDR3 region: CASRVLAGGLVFF. CDR3 nucleotide sequence: TGTGCCAGCAGGGTACTAGCGGGAGGTTTGGTGTTCTTC.

This chain uses TRBV6-1 with TRBJ2-4; 8 bases align to TRBD1. This CDR3 has 16 residues. Germline CDR1 and CDR2: MNHNS and SASEGT. Trimming removed 4 bases from V and 5 bases from J; junction bases left unmatched: 10. DNA for the CDR3: TGTGCCAGCAGTGCCACACGGACAGGGTGGCAAAACATTCAGTACTTC. It codes for CASSATRTGWQNIQYF.

The chain joins TRBV29-1 to TRBJ1-2, with D tentatively TRBD1 (5 bases). The CDR3 is made up of 13 amino acids. Germline lookup yields CDR1 SQVTM and CDR2 ANQGSEA. Between the trimmed V and J ends, which lost 5 bases and 2 bases, there was a span of 12 bases. The CDR3 nucleotides read TGCAGCGTTCTGGGAGGGGCCAACTATGGCTACACCTTC. Translated: CSVLGGANYGYTF.

The chain recombines TRBV3-1 (or the pseudogene TRBV3-2) with TRBJ2-1; D is undetermined. The CDR3 extends over 12 amino acids. CDR1 is LGHDT, CDR2 YNNKEL, per germline (reference sequence). Trimming cost V 6 bases and J 8 bases, with 11 bases left between them. CDR3 bases: TGTGCCAGCAGTCGATTGAGTGATGAGCAGTTCTTC. This encodes CASSRLSDEQFF.

The chain links TRBV7-3 to TRBJ2-1; TRBD1 matches at 8 bases. Trimming took 3 bases from V and 3 from J; bases not matched to a gene: 4. This CDR3 has 15 amino acids. The germline CDR1 and CDR2 sequences are SGHTA and FQGTGA. The CDR3 DNA sequence: TGTGCCAGCAGCTTCGACAGGGGTAGCTACAATGAGCAGTTCTTC. It is translated as CASSFDRGSYNEQFF.

The chain carries TRBV2 and TRBJ2-5; 8 positions match TRBD1. Looked up from germline, CDR1 is SNHLY and CDR2 is FYNNEI. The CDR3 loop spans 13 amino acids. V dropped 6 bases and J dropped 5; count of bases not matched to a gene: 5. The CDR3 sequence: CASRRTGRETQYF. The CDR3 DNA reads as TGTGCCAGCAGAAGGACAGGGCGGGAGACCCAGTACTTC.

The chain is built from TRBV3-1 (or the pseudogene TRBV3-2) and TRBJ1-2; maybe TRBD1 (5 bases). The V gene's germline CDR1 is LGHDT and CDR2 YNNKEL (reference sequence). The V end lost 3 bases, the J end lost 4 bases, and 21 bases lay between the germline ends. The CDR3 contains 17 residues. CDR3 nucleotide sequence: TGTGCCAGCAGCCAGGGAGGGACTCCTATGGAACCCTATGGCTACACCTTC. Translated: CASSQGGTPMEPYGYTF.